What follows are 29 T cell receptor beta chains derived from one specimen sequenced in a study of T cells in Graves' hyperthyroidism and ophthalmopathy. RNA transcripts provided the source from which TCR beta CDR3 regions were amplified. Initially, a first-round RT-PCR of the TCR CDR3 employed the HTBI primer set. TCRdb independently ran MiXCR on the multiplex PCR reads; one entry per CDR3 protein. The sample holds under 600,000 distinct CDR3 sequences; approximately 16% are singletons and the top ten take less than 3.5%. Source material: blood. These receptors were collected from a woman aged 40 to 50 with Graves' ophthalmopathy.

The rearrangement joins TRBV18 to TRBJ2-3, with D possibly TRBD1 on 6 matching bases. There are 15 residues in the CDR3. CDR1 and CDR2 (germline): KGHSH, LQKENI. Deletions cut 3 bases from V and 2 bases from J, with 12 bases between. CDR3 region: CASSPRSGVTDTQYF. CDR3 nucleotides: TGTGCCAGCTCACCTAGGTCAGGGGTCACAGATACGCAGTATTTT. The full variable domain, its missing parts supplied by reference TRBV18 and TRBJ2-3, is NAGVMQNPRHLVRRRGQEARLRCSPMKGHSHVYWYRQLPEEGLKFMVYLQKENIIDESGMPKERFSAEFPKEGPSILRIQQVVRGDSAAYFCASSPRSGVTDTQYFGPGTRLTVL.

This clonotype has only a few counts. V gene TRBV15 combines with J gene TRBJ1-1; unclear D gene. Trimming cost V 3 bases and J 1 base, with 12 bases left between them. The germline gives CDR1 LNHNV, CDR2 YYDKDF (reference sequence). The CDR3 runs 15 residues. This CDR3 reads CATSRAVDPNTEAFF. In nucleotides, the CDR3 is TGTGCCACCAGCAGGGCAGTAGACCCGAACACTGAAGCTTTCTTT.

This clonotype was recorded a few times. The CDR3: CSVLGAEETQYF. In DNA, the CDR3 is TGCAGTGTTTTAGGGGCGGAGGAGACCCAGTACTTC. The chain employs TRBV20-1 and TRBJ2-5, with a possible D match to TRBD1 (5 bases). The CDR3 has 12 residues. Germline V lookup: CDR1 DFQATT, CDR2 SNEGSKA (reference sequence). V gave up 7 bases and J gave up 5 bases, with 14 bases separating them.

This clonotype was seen at least ten times. The chain uses TRBV5-1 and TRBJ1-1; D unclear. V lost 4 bases and J 3 bases, leaving 10 bases between the germline ends. Germline loops: CDR1 SGHRS, CDR2 YFSETQ. The CDR3 covers 13 residues. CDR3 amino acids: CASSGPAYTEAFF. The CDR3 coding sequence is TGCGCCAGCAGCGGACCGGCCTACACTGAAGCTTTCTTT.

Of note for this clonotype: This may be a read error: a much more frequent sequence differs by one nucleotide. This chain connects TRBV11-2 to TRBJ2-2; D unresolved. The germline V gene has CDR1 SGHAT and CDR2 FQNNGV. CDR3 length: 16 residues. V lost 3 bases and J 1 base, leaving 12 bases between the germline ends. The CDR3 DNA follows: TGTGCCAGCAGCTTTTGGGCCAGCAGGAACACCGGGGAGCTGTTTTTT. Translating gives CASSFWASRNTGELFF. Variable domain in full (rest from reference TRBV11-2 and TRBJ2-2): EAGVAQSPRYKIIEKRQSVAFWCNPISGHATLYWYQQILGQGPKLLIQFQNNGVVDDSQLPKDRFSAERLKGVDSTLKIQPAKLEDSAVYLCASSFWASRNTGELFFGEGSRLTVL.

With regard to this clonotype: Relative to the germline gene, one junction end is altered; a read error may explain this. The rearrangement uses TRBV6-2 or TRBV6-3 and TRBJ2-1, with D possibly TRBD2 on 5 matching bases. This CDR3 contains 15 residues. Germline V CDR1 and CDR2: MNHEY, SVGEGT. In DNA form, the CDR3 reads TGTGCCAGCAGTTACGGACTCAGCTCCTACGATGAGCAGTTCTTC. Amino acids: CASSYGLSSYDEQFF.

This clonotype was counted ten times or more. This chain connects TRBV5-1 to TRBJ2-1, with D tentatively TRBD1 (5 bases). V was cut by 0 bases and J by 5 bases, with 9 bases left in between. Germline V CDR1 and CDR2: SGHRS, YFSETQ. CDR3 length equals 14 residues. In DNA form, the CDR3 reads TGCGCCAGCAGCTTGGGGGGCCTTGACAATGAGCAGTTCTTC. Protein product: CASSLGGLDNEQFF.

Ten or more counts support this clonotype. The rearrangement links TRBV5-1 to TRBJ2-7, with D perhaps matching TRBD1 (7 bases). The germline V gene encodes CDR1 SGHRS and CDR2 YFSETQ. The CDR3 loop spans 13 amino acids. With 5 bases removed from V and 2 bases from J, the gap between germline ends came to 11 bases. The CDR3 sequence is CASREGAAYEQYF. Here the CDR3 DNA reads TGCGCCAGCAGGGAGGGGGCGGCCTACGAGCAGTACTTC.

In its sample, this clonotype was seen a few times. The chain is built from TRBV6-5 and TRBJ1-2; 10 bases align to TRBD1. Germline values: CDR1 MNHEY, CDR2 SVGAGI. CDR3 length equals 17 residues. The ends lost 2 bases at V and 2 bases at J; junction bases unmatched: 8. The chain's CDR3 is CASSYGDRGWLNYGYTF. The CDR3 coding sequence is TGTGCCAGCAGTTACGGGGACAGGGGATGGCTGAACTATGGCTACACCTTC.

The CDR3 nucleotides read TGTGCCAGCACCGGGGGGGGGACTCAGAACAATGAGCAGTTCTTC. This gives the protein CASTGGGTQNNEQFF. V usage is TRBV28 and J usage is TRBJ2-1; 8 bases match TRBD2. This CDR3 is 15 amino acids long. V lost 7 bases and J lost 5; bases outside the gene matches: 10. Germline loops: CDR1 MDHEN, CDR2 SYDVKM.

This clonotype was seen more than once but under ten times. V gene TRBV6-4 combines with J gene TRBJ1-5; D ambiguous. Trimming left V 7 bases short and J 0 bases short, with 16 bases between. Germline CDR1 reads MRHNA; CDR2 reads SNTAGT. CDR3 size: 16 residues. The CDR3: CASTYHRGNSNQPQHF. For the CDR3, the DNA is TGTGCCAGCACTTACCACAGAGGGAATAGCAATCAGCCCCAGCATTTT.

The rearrangement links TRBV2 to TRBJ1-6; D gene unclear. Germline-derived CDR1 and CDR2 are SNHLY and FYNNEI. The CDR3 is 11 residues long. V was pared by 3 bases and J by 10 bases, with 4 bases between. In DNA form, the CDR3 reads TGTGCCAGCAGTGACCCCTCACCCCTCCACTTT. Translation: CASSDPSPLHF. Looking up the rest from reference TRBV2 and TRBJ1-6 gives the full variable domain: EPEVTQTPSHQVTQMGQEVILRCVPISNHLYFYWYRQILGQKVEFLVSFYNNEISEKSEIFDDQFSVERPDGSNFTLKIRSTKLEDSAMYFCASSDPSPLHFGNGTRLTVT.

At least ten counts were recorded for this clonotype. V is TRBV2 and J is TRBJ2-2; 7 positions match TRBD1. The CDR3 totals 15 residues. After removal of 4 bases from V and 4 bases from J, the junction contained 6 bases not matched to a gene. Germline CDR1 SNHLY, CDR2 FYNNEI. CDR3 sequence (DNA): TGTGCCAGCAGTGGACAGGGAAGGGTCACCGGGGAGCTGTTTTTT. This gives the protein CASSGQGRVTGELFF.

The chain carries TRBV5-6 and TRBJ1-1; no reliable D call. Trimming shortened V by 3 bases and J by 0 bases, and 9 bases separated the two germline ends. The CDR3 covers 14 residues. Germline CDR1 reads SGHDT; CDR2 reads YYEEEE. This chain's CDR3 is CASSWSRMNTEAFF. The CDR3, as DNA: TGTGCCAGCAGCTGGAGCAGGATGAACACTGAAGCTTTCTTT.

This clonotype was detected many times. The CDR3 sequence is CASSRDRGGGYTF. DNA of the CDR3: TGTGCCAGCAGTCGGGACAGGGGTGGTGGCTACACCTTC. The V and J genes are TRBV2 and TRBJ1-2; 10 bases agree with TRBD1. The CDR3 loop spans 13 amino acids. Germline V lookup: CDR1 SNHLY, CDR2 FYNNEI. The J segment lost 7 bases and the V segment lost 5 bases, leaving 4 bases of the junction unmatched.

This clonotype has more than one count but fewer than ten. The chain uses TRBV5-1 and TRBJ2-5; tentatively, D is TRBD1 (6 bases). Germline lookup yields CDR1 SGHRS and CDR2 YFSETQ. This CDR3 region has 14 residues. Trimming removed 4 bases at V and 5 bases at J, with 15 bases between. The CDR3 coding sequence is TGCGCCAGCAGCCCCGGGACAAATTTCGAGACCCAGTACTTC. Translating it yields CASSPGTNFETQYF.

The CDR3 DNA reads as TGTGCCAGCAGCGAGACGACTGACACCGGGGAGCTGTTTTTT. It is translated as CASSETTDTGELFF. This rearrangement joins TRBV12-3 or TRBV12-4 to TRBJ2-2; D gene ambiguous. With 6 bases removed from V and 3 bases from J, the gap between germline ends came to 11 bases. The CDR3 is 14 amino acids.

This clonotype was found many times. The V gene is TRBV2, the J gene TRBJ2-2; tentative D call: TRBD1 (6 bases). V lost 5 bases and J lost 4, with 14 bases in between. CDR3 length equals 15 residues. CDR1 is SNHLY and CDR2 is FYNNEI in the germline V gene. The chain's CDR3 is CASSQQGSGTGELFF. The CDR3 nucleotides are TGTGCCAGCAGTCAACAGGGTTCCGGCACCGGGGAGCTGTTTTTT.

V and J are TRBV4-1 and TRBJ1-5, with D tentatively TRBD1 (5 bases). The CDR3 runs 15 residues. Trimming removed 3 bases at V and 0 bases at J, with 9 bases between. In germline, CDR1 is MGHRA, CDR2 YSYEKL. The CDR3 reads CASSQIGDSNQPQHF. DNA for the CDR3: TGCGCCAGCAGCCAGATAGGGGATAGCAATCAGCCCCAGCATTTT.

There are many counts of this clonotype. The chain employs TRBV6-2 or TRBV6-3 and TRBJ2-2; 13 nucleotides align to TRBD2. Germline CDR1 reads MNHEY; CDR2 reads SVGEGT. CDR3 length: 18 amino acids. The ends lost 0 bases at V and 5 bases at J; junction bases unmatched: 6. The CDR3 DNA reads TGTGCCAGCAGTTACTCCCCGGGACTAGCGGGAATAACCGGGGAGCTGTTTTTT. It specifies CASSYSPGLAGITGELFF.

Only a few counts were recorded for this clonotype. This chain connects TRBV2 to TRBJ2-1, with 8 bases aligning to TRBD2. The CDR3 runs to 14 residues. The J segment lost 4 bases and the V segment lost 7 bases, leaving 6 bases of the junction unmatched. In germline, CDR1 is SNHLY, CDR2 FYNNEI. In DNA, the CDR3 is TGTGCCAGCAACCACGGGAGGGAGTACAATGAGCAGTTCTTC. Residues: CASNHGREYNEQFF.

This rearrangement joins TRBV7-3 to TRBJ2-1, with TRBD2 matching over 12 bases. This CDR3 has 15 amino acids. V shed 6 bases, J shed 4 bases, and the junction held 4 bases outside the gene matches. CDR1 SGHTA and CDR2 FQGTGA come from the germline V gene. CDR3 sequence: CASSSTSGGYNEQFF. The CDR3 region has the DNA TGTGCCAGCAGTTCTACTAGCGGGGGGTACAATGAGCAGTTCTTC.

V and J are TRBV5-1 and TRBJ1-1, with 9 bases aligning to TRBD1. Per germline, CDR1 SGHRS and CDR2 YFSETQ. This CDR3 has 18 residues. V dropped 0 bases and J dropped 6; count of bases not matched to a gene: 15. CDR3 loop: CASSLALSGTGHTSEAFF. DNA for the CDR3: TGCGCCAGCAGCTTGGCGCTCTCCGGGACAGGGCATACCTCTGAAGCTTTCTTT.

CDR3 in amino acids: CASSAGTHTDYNEQFF. In DNA form, the CDR3 reads TGCGCCAGCAGCGCCGGGACTCACACAGACTACAATGAGCAGTTCTTC. This chain joins TRBV5-1 and TRBJ2-1; perhaps TRBD2 as D (6 bases). Germline loops: CDR1 SGHRS, CDR2 YFSETQ. CDR3 length: 16 amino acids. V was trimmed by 4 bases and J by 3 bases, leaving 17 bases between them.

In this sample, this clonotype turned up many times. The chain joins TRBV5-6 to TRBJ2-1; 13 positions agree with TRBD2. Looked up from germline, CDR1 is SGHDT and CDR2 is YYEEEE. This CDR3 spans 16 amino acids. Unmatched junction bases numbered 8, after V lost 4 bases and J lost 7 bases. This CDR3 is CASSPGLAGVKNEQFF. For the CDR3, the DNA is TGTGCCAGCAGCCCCGGACTAGCGGGAGTCAAGAATGAGCAGTTCTTC.

This clonotype was found many times. Written as DNA, the CDR3 is TGTGCCAGCAGCTTATTGGGGGCACAAGAGACCCAGTACTTC. Its protein product is CASSLLGAQETQYF. This chain links TRBV11-2 with TRBJ2-5; perhaps TRBD1 as D (6 bases). Trimming cost V 2 bases and J 2 bases, with 9 bases left between them. Germline lookup yields CDR1 SGHAT and CDR2 FQNNGV. The CDR3 length is 14 residues.

The chain recombines TRBV7-3 with TRBJ1-6, with TRBD1 matching over 10 bases. The junction had 7 bases not matched to a gene; V was cut back by 2 bases and J by 6 bases. From germline, CDR1 is SGHTA and CDR2 FQGTGA. The CDR3 extends over 17 amino acids. CDR3 residues: CASSLGGQGIVNSPLHF. The CDR3 nucleotides are TGTGCCAGCAGCTTAGGGGGACAGGGGATAGTTAATTCACCCCTCCACTTT.

This clonotype was seen more than once but under ten times. The J gene is TRBJ1-2, the V gene TRBV9; no definite D call. Looked up from germline, CDR1 is SGDLS and CDR2 is YYNGEE. The CDR3 has 16 residues. V lost 0 bases and J 8 bases, leaving 20 bases between the germline ends. The CDR3 region has the DNA TGTGCCAGCAGCGTAGAGGCCCTCACAGCCCCCGGGGGCTACACCTTC. As protein: CASSVEALTAPGGYTF.

This clonotype appeared a few times. This rearrangement joins TRBV20-1 to TRBJ2-2; 8 bases are shared with TRBD1. The CDR3 has 12 amino acids. Germline V gives CDR1 DFQATT, CDR2 SNEGSKA (reference sequence). V was pared by 6 bases and J by 7 bases, with 4 bases of the junction left unmatched. The CDR3 bases are TGCAGTGCCAGGACAGGGTACGGGGAGCTGTTTTTT. Amino acid sequence: CSARTGYGELFF.